This is a list of T cell receptor beta chains from one sample in a study of CD4 and CD8 cells across lung adenocarcinoma regions. TCRdb itself ran the PCR reads through MiXCR, one entry per CDR3 protein. The sample records about 19,000 distinct CDR3 sequences, more than 45% being singletons. The sequenced sample consisted of CD4+ T cells from the margin of a lung tumor. Receptor source: a male donor with lung adenocarcinoma. The CD4 and CD8 labels of this study may be unreliable. CDR3s include the opening cysteine and the closing phenylalanine or tryptophan. The D gene is left open where the match is weak.

j_call,d_call,v_call,cdr3_aa
TRBJ2-1,TRBD2,TRBV6-5,CASSYSTSGGYEQFF
TRBJ2-3,TRBD2,TRBV14,CASSPTSGTSTDTQYF
TRBJ1-3,.,TRBV11-2,CASSLDGGAGNTIYF
TRBJ2-5,.,TRBV9,CASSVDPSGSGQETQYF
TRBJ2-1,TRBD1,TRBV10-1,CASGTGSSYNEQFF
TRBJ2-5,.,TRBV6-1,CASTSYQETQYF
.,TRBD2,TRBV6-5,CASSSASGLAGRKTQYF
TRBJ2-3,TRBD1,TRBV10-3,CATQGALGTDTQYF
TRBJ2-7,TRBD2,TRBV27,CASSLSQAAGGLEQYF
TRBJ2-1,TRBD2,TRBV25-1,CASRTSGKVNEQFF
TRBJ1-3,.,TRBV4-2,CASSQVGGNTIYF
TRBJ2-1,.,TRBV10-1,CASSEQGGTGNEQFF
TRBJ2-1,.,TRBV28,CASTGMRGGQFF
TRBJ2-2,TRBD2,TRBV7-3,CASSSTNIAGARGTGELFF
TRBJ2-3,TRBD2,TRBV6-5,CARGYAGDDPETQYF
TRBJ2-1,TRBD1,TRBV10-3,CAIRGTGEMRGNEQFF
.,.,TRBV6-1,CASSVGRTGYEQYF
TRBJ2-7,.,TRBV6-5,CASSYASAGDGEQYF
TRBJ2-3,.,TRBV7-8,CASSYPRDKPTDTQYF
TRBJ2-5,TRBD2,TRBV27,CASVAGPAGLDQETQYF
.,TRBD2,TRBV6-4,CASYSGRGGYEQYF
TRBJ2-3,.,TRBV10-1,CASSESGRDIDTQYF
TRBJ2-3,TRBD2,TRBV6-4,CAGRVGGGEQDTQYF
TRBJ2-5,.,TRBV10-3,CAGGAGGRDTETQYF
TRBJ2-1,.,TRBV4-1,CASSQDRPQRVEQFF
.,.,TRBV6-1,CASSETYVVYEQYF
TRBJ1-1,.,TRBV7-8,CASSSQENTGAIF
TRBJ2-4,.,TRBV10-2,CASTGLGAKDIQYF
TRBJ2-1,.,TRBV10-1,CASRRRGLYEQFF
TRBJ2-7,.,TRBV7-2,CASSLGFGPGPTYEQYF
TRBJ2-4,.,TRBV30,CAWTQGPTNIQYF
.,TRBD2,TRBV4-2,CASSRESSGAYEQYF
TRBJ2-3,TRBD1,TRBV6-5,CASSLQGEADTQYF
TRBJ2-5,.,TRBV10-1,CASSESAGQETQYF
TRBJ2-5,.,TRBV27,CASCAGLLASGQDTQYF
.,TRBD1,TRBV6-1,CASSPDRPPYEQYF
TRBJ2-5,.,TRBV6-1,CASGPAGELPFF
.,.,TRBV6-4,CASSDGRGGADTQYF
TRBJ2-1,TRBD2,TRBV6-1,CASSVGGFGEQFF
.,.,TRBV10-2,CAGGGTGSVKETQYF
TRBJ2-1,.,TRBV6-1,CASSEVVLDEQFF
.,TRBD2,TRBV7-2,CASSLGTSGKYEQYF
TRBJ2-3,.,TRBV27,CASSAGRVGSDTETQYF
TRBJ1-6,.,TRBV6-1,CASSEPTLSSSYNSPLHF
TRBJ2-2,TRBD2,TRBV6-1,CASSESGGDTGELFF
TRBJ2-3,.,TRBV4-2,CASSQDGVSATDTQYF
TRBJ2-1,TRBD2,TRBV6-1,CARRTSTPWLAGVEQFF
TRBJ2-1,.,TRBV7-2,CASSLSGPSYNEQFF
TRBJ2-2,.,TRBV6-4,CASKKSRGADTGELFF
TRBJ2-5,TRBD1,TRBV4-1,CASSHGTGGTRETQYF
.,.,TRBV10-2,CAGSGVAGTETQYF